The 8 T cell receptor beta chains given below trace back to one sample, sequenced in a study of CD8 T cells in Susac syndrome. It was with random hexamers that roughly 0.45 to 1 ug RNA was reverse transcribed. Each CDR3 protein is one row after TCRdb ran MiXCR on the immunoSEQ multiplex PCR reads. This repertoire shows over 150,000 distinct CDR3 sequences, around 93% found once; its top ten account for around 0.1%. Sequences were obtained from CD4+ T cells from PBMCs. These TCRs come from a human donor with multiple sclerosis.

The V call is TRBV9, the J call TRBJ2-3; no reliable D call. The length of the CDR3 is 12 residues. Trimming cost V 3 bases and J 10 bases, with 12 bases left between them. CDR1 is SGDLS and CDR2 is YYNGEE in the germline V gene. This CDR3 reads CASSASPVAQYF. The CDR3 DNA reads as TGTGCCAGCAGCGCCAGCCCGGTTGCGCAGTATTTT.

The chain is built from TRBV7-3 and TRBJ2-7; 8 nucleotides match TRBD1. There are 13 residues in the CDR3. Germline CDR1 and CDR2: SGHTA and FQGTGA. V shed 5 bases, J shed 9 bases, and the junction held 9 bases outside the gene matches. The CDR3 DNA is TGTGCCAGCAGCCCGGGACAGGAGTCAGTGCAGTACTTC. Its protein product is CASSPGQESVQYF.

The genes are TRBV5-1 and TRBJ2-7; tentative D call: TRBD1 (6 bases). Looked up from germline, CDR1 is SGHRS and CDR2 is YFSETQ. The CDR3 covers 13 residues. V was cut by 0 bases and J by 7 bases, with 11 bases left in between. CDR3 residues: CASSLASGEEQYF. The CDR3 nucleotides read TGCGCCAGCAGCTTGGCGTCAGGGGAGGAGCAGTACTTC.

The CDR3 reads CASIPLNFPGEQYF. For the CDR3, the DNA is TGTGCCAGCATCCCATTAAACTTTCCGGGGGAGCAGTACTTC. The chain links TRBV28 to TRBJ2-7; D possibly corresponds to TRBD2 (5 bases). This CDR3 contains 14 residues. Per the germline V gene, CDR1 is MDHEN and CDR2 is SYDVKM. The ends were cut back, 7 bases at V and 7 bases at J, with 20 bases in the middle.

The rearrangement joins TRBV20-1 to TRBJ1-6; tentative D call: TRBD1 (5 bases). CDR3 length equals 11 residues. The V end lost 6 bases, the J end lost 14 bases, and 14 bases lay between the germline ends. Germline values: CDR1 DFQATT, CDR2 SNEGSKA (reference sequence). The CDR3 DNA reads TGCAGTGCGCGGACCGGGACGGCCCTCCACTTT. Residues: CSARTGTALHF.

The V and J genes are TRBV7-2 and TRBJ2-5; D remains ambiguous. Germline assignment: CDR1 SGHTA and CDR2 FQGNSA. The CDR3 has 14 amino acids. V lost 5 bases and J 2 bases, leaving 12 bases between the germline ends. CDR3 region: CASSQKGPQETQYF. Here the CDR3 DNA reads TGTGCCAGCAGCCAGAAGGGTCCGCAAGAGACCCAGTACTTC.

For the CDR3, the DNA is TGTGCCAGCAGCTTAGCGTTGGGGACTAGCGGGGGCCAAGAGACCCAGTACTTC. Protein: CASSLALGTSGGQETQYF. The chain uses TRBV7-9 and TRBJ2-5; the match to TRBD2 covers 14 bases. The germline CDR1 and CDR2 sequences are SEHNR and FQNEAQ (reference sequence). The ends lost 0 bases at V and 1 base at J; junction bases unmatched: 4. This CDR3 spans 18 amino acids.

The CDR3: CASREFLGSNTEAFF. CDR3 in DNA: TGTGCCAGCAGGGAATTCCTAGGATCAAACACTGAAGCTTTCTTT. The chain has TRBV6-2 or TRBV6-3 and TRBJ1-1; unclear D gene. The CDR3 loop spans 15 amino acids. From germline, CDR1 is MNHEY and CDR2 SVGEGT. V lost 6 bases and J lost 2, with 16 bases in between.